Listed here are 28 T cell receptor beta chains from one sample, sequenced in a study of blood T cells in healthy people across ages. A J-beta primer mix and a sample-barcoded 5' primer were used in a second PCR of roughly 6 to 11 cycles. From the 5' RACE reads, TCRdb called clonotypes with MiXCR, one entry per CDR3 protein. The table includes approximately 400,000 distinct CDR3 sequences, about 55% detected once. Sequences were obtained from blood. Receptors were obtained from a man aged 60 to 69 in good health.

This clonotype showed up just a few times. It may be a read error: a sequence one base away is much more abundant. The chain is built from TRBV10-3 and TRBJ2-7; a weak D match, TRBD2 (6 bases). Germline CDR1 ENHRY, CDR2 SYGVKD. The CDR3 has 15 residues. The ends were cut back, 2 bases at V and 3 bases at J, with 14 bases in the middle. CDR3 bases: TGTGCCATCAGTGAGGCGAGCGGAGGGGACTACGAGCAGTACTTC. Residues: CAISEASGGDYEQYF.

The V gene is TRBV20-1, the J gene TRBJ2-7, with 7 positions matching TRBD1. The J call is uncertain, as TRBJ2-4 better fits the DNA end. This CDR3 is built from 13 residues. Germline values: CDR1 DFQATT, CDR2 SNEGSKA (reference sequence). DNA of the CDR3: TGCAGTGCTCGGGACAGTAAAAGGGACATTCAGTACTTC. It yields the protein CSARDSKRDIQYF.

This clonotype was detected a few times. The V call is TRBV6-5, the J call TRBJ2-6; D is unclear. This CDR3 has 15 amino acids. CDR1 and CDR2 from the germline V gene are MNHEY and SVGAGI. Trimming cost V 6 bases and J 3 bases, with 12 bases left between them. The CDR3 DNA follows: TGTGCCAGCAGACCCAAACAGCTTGGGGCCAACGTCCTGACTTTC. Amino acid sequence: CASRPKQLGANVLTF.

This clonotype was seen at least ten times. The rearrangement uses TRBV20-1 and TRBJ1-2; D possibly corresponds to TRBD1 (6 bases). The CDR3 totals 15 residues. Per germline, CDR1 DFQATT and CDR2 SNEGSKA (reference sequence). Between the trimmed V and J ends, which lost 4 bases and 5 bases, there was a span of 20 bases. The CDR3 loop reads CSATAGTIIGYGYTF. The CDR3 region has the DNA TGCAGTGCTACCGCCGGGACAATCATAGGGTATGGCTACACCTTC.

The rearrangement links TRBV24-1 to TRBJ2-3; D is possibly TRBD1 (6 bases). V was clipped by 2 bases and J by 1 base, with 15 bases between them. Looked up from germline, CDR1 is KGHDR and CDR2 is SFDVKD. CDR3 size: 17 residues. The CDR3 DNA is TGTGCCACCAGTGATTCCGGCAGGGGTTATGGCACAGATACGCAGTATTTT. It is translated as CATSDSGRGYGTDTQYF.

This clonotype was seen a few times. This rearrangement joins TRBV28 to TRBJ1-5, with D possibly matching TRBD1 (6 bases). V dropped 6 bases and J dropped 6 bases, with 15 bases sitting between them. The length of the CDR3 is 14 residues. From germline, CDR1 is MDHEN and CDR2 SYDVKM. The DNA of the CDR3 is TGTGCCAGCAGCCTGGGGGGCAGTGGTCAGCCCCAGCATTTT. Its protein product is CASSLGGSGQPQHF.

The chain combines TRBV27 with TRBJ2-1; 14 bases align to TRBD2. Trimming took 4 bases from V and 7 from J; bases not matched to a gene: 6. From germline, CDR1 is MNHEY and CDR2 SMNVEV (reference sequence). The CDR3 totals 16 residues. The CDR3 sequence is CASSSGLAGERNEQFF. The CDR3 nucleotides are TGTGCCAGCAGTTCGGGACTAGCGGGAGAGCGAAATGAGCAGTTCTTC.

This clonotype has ten or more counts. The J gene is TRBJ2-7, the V gene TRBV18; TRBD1 is a possible D gene (7 bases). The CDR3 extends over 15 amino acids. V shed 3 bases and J shed 0 bases, with 12 bases lying between them. Germline V CDR1 and CDR2: KGHSH, LQKENI. CDR3 loop: CASSPAGQSSYEQYF. The CDR3 DNA reads TGTGCCAGCTCACCGGCGGGACAGAGCTCCTACGAGCAGTACTTC. The variable domain in full, completed from reference TRBV18 and TRBJ2-7, reads NAGVMQNPRHLVRRRGQEARLRCSPMKGHSHVYWYRQLPEEGLKFMVYLQKENIIDESGMPKERFSAEFPKEGPSILRIQQVVRGDSAAYFCASSPAGQSSYEQYFGPGTRLTVT.

This clonotype was picked up a small number of times. The chain is built from TRBV7-2 and TRBJ2-7, with a tentative D call TRBD1 (5 bases). The germline V and J ends were trimmed by 0 bases and 2 bases, with 14 bases remaining between them. The germline gives CDR1 SGHTA, CDR2 FQGNSA. This CDR3 has 16 amino acids. The CDR3 is CASSLAARGNPYEQYF. DNA of the CDR3: TGTGCCAGCAGCTTAGCAGCTAGGGGTAACCCCTACGAGCAGTACTTC.

V is TRBV7-8 and J is TRBJ2-1, with 10 bases identical to TRBD2. Germline V gene lookup returns CDR1 SGHVS and CDR2 FQNEAQ. Losses at the gene ends were 6 bases for V and 1 base for J; bases not matched to a gene: 9. The CDR3 covers 17 residues. The CDR3 DNA is TGTGCCAGCAGTCTTAAGCGGGGGGGCTTTTCCTACAATGAGCAGTTCTTC. Translating it yields CASSLKRGGFSYNEQFF.

In this sample, this clonotype turned up many times. The rearrangement links TRBV7-2 to TRBJ2-3; D ambiguous. The germline gives CDR1 SGHTA, CDR2 FQGNSA. CDR3 length: 14 residues. Trimming cost V 1 base and J 1 base, with 6 bases left between them. The CDR3 DNA follows: TGTGCCAGCAGCTTAGGCGCCGGCACAGATACGCAGTATTTT. It yields the protein CASSLGAGTDTQYF.

The rearrangement links TRBV4-2 to TRBJ1-5, with D perhaps TRBD1 (5 bases). Germline CDR1 reads LGHNA; CDR2 reads YNFKEQ. This CDR3 has 15 residues. Deletions cut 0 bases from V and 2 bases from J, with 8 bases between. This CDR3 reads CASSQEGGGNQPQHF. DNA for the CDR3: TGTGCCAGCAGCCAAGAGGGAGGGGGCAATCAGCCCCAGCATTTT.

V gene TRBV3-1 combines with J gene TRBJ1-4; TRBD1 matches at 7 bases. The length of the CDR3 is 13 residues. J was trimmed by 9 bases and V by 3 bases; bases with no gene match: 4. Germline V gene data show CDR1 as LGHDT and CDR2 as YNNKEL (reference sequence). CDR3 loop: CASSQQGGQKLFF. DNA for the CDR3: TGTGCCAGCAGCCAGCAAGGGGGCCAAAAACTGTTTTTT.

This clonotype was detected only a few times. The chain combines TRBV5-1 with TRBJ2-1; 8 bases align to TRBD2. CDR1 is SGHRS, CDR2 YFSETQ, per germline. The length of the CDR3 is 16 residues. The V and J ends lost 0 bases and 12 bases, in that order; junction bases with no gene match: 14. The CDR3 nucleotides are TGCGCCAGCAGCTTGGAAGTGTTAGCGGGGCCTTTTGCGCAGTTCTTC. Translation gives CASSLEVLAGPFAQFF.

The chain uses TRBV6-5 and TRBJ1-4; no definite D call. CDR3 length: 16 amino acids. The V end lost 3 bases, the J end lost 0 bases, and 11 bases lay between the germline ends. Germline values: CDR1 MNHEY, CDR2 SVGAGI. CDR3 coding DNA: TGTGCCAGCAGTTATGTCTGGCAGGCAACTAATGAAAAACTGTTTTTT. The encoded protein is CASSYVWQATNEKLFF.

The chain links TRBV29-1 to TRBJ1-2, with TRBD1 as a possible D gene (5 bases). The germline CDR1 and CDR2 sequences are SQVTM and ANQGSEA. This CDR3 has 12 amino acids. The V end was cut by 5 bases, the J end by 0 bases, with 7 bases between. The CDR3: CSVQGSNYGYTF. The CDR3 bases are TGCAGCGTTCAGGGTTCTAACTATGGCTACACCTTC. Using reference TRBV29-1 and TRBJ1-2 for the parts outside the CDR3, the full variable domain is SAVISQKPSRDICQRGTSLTIQCQVDSQVTMMFWYRQQPGQSLTLIATANQGSEATYESGFVIDKFPISRPNLTFSTLTVSNMSPEDSSIYLCSVQGSNYGYTFGSGTRLTVV.

The V gene is TRBV28, the J gene TRBJ1-4, with D unresolved. V was clipped by 8 bases and J by 8 bases, with 18 bases between them. Germline V CDR1 and CDR2: MDHEN, SYDVKM. The CDR3 runs 14 residues. The CDR3 protein is CASGARLTTEKLFF. The CDR3 coding sequence is TGTGCCAGCGGAGCTAGACTTACCACCGAAAAACTGTTTTTT. Based on the CDR3 plus reference TRBV28 and TRBJ1-4, the full variable domain is DVKVTQSSRYLVKRTGEKVFLECVQDMDHENMFWYRQDPGLGLRLIYFSYDVKMKEKGDIPEGYSVSREKKERFSLILESASTNQTSMYLCASGARLTTEKLFFGSGTQLSVL.

This clonotype has a handful of counts. The CDR3 bases are TGTGCCAGCAGCTCTAACCCGGGACTAGCCTCCTACAATGAGCAGTTCTTC. This sequence encodes CASSSNPGLASYNEQFF. The rearrangement links TRBV7-2 to TRBJ2-1, with 9 bases matching TRBD2. This CDR3 spans 17 amino acids. V lost 4 bases to trimming and J lost 0 bases; unmatched junction nucleotides: 7. From germline, CDR1 is SGHTA and CDR2 FQGNSA.

This sequence joins TRBV28 and TRBJ1-2, with no clear D. The CDR3 runs 14 residues. Between the trimmed V and J ends, which lost 3 bases and 2 bases, there was a span of 10 bases. Germline V CDR1 and CDR2: MDHEN, SYDVKM. As DNA, the CDR3 is TGTGCCAGCAGTTTGGCGCTCCAGAACTATGGCTACACCTTC. This sequence encodes CASSLALQNYGYTF.

J is TRBJ2-3 and V is TRBV10-2; 8 bases are shared with TRBD1. The V gene end was trimmed by 6 bases and the J gene end by 5 bases; junction bases not matched to a gene: 7. The CDR3 extends over 14 amino acids. Germline-derived CDR1 and CDR2 are WSHSY and SAAADI. CDR3 sequence reads: CASRETGVGDTQYF. CDR3 DNA sequence: TGCGCCAGCAGGGAGACAGGGGTGGGAGATACGCAGTATTTT.

This chain uses TRBV12-3 or TRBV12-4 with TRBJ2-5; no firm D call. Gene TRBJ2-7 matches the end of the DNA better, so the J call may be wrong. The CDR3 length is 12 residues. The CDR3 sequence is CASSLWPYEQYF. The CDR3 bases are TGTGCCAGCAGTTTATGGCCCTACGAGCAGTACTTC.

This clonotype was detected ten times or more. The chain is built from TRBV15 and TRBJ2-7; tentatively, D is TRBD2 (5 bases). Germline-derived CDR1 and CDR2 are LNHNV and YYDKDF (reference sequence). The CDR3 contains 13 residues. V was pared by 3 bases and J by 6 bases, with 12 bases between. The chain's CDR3 is CATSSDTAVEQYF. DNA of the CDR3: TGTGCCACCAGCAGCGACACAGCGGTCGAGCAGTACTTC.

This chain links TRBV2 with TRBJ2-7, with 8 bases that match TRBD2. The CDR3 contains 14 residues. Germline assignment: CDR1 SNHLY and CDR2 FYNNEI. V lost 6 bases, J lost 2 bases, and 6 bases stayed unmatched. Here the CDR3 reads CASRNAGGAYEQYF. The DNA of the CDR3 is TGTGCCAGCAGAAACGCCGGGGGGGCCTACGAGCAGTACTTC.

V is TRBV7-9 and J is TRBJ2-5; 10 nucleotides align to TRBD1. Germline CDR1 is SEHNR and CDR2 is FQNEAQ (reference sequence). V trimming: 4 bases; J trimming: 4 bases; junction bases outside the gene matches: 6. The CDR3 extends over 15 amino acids. The CDR3 nucleotides read TGTGCCAGCAGCTCCGGGACAGGGGACCGAGAGACCCAGTACTTC. Amino acid sequence: CASSSGTGDRETQYF.

This clonotype was observed a handful of times. This chain uses TRBV12-3 or TRBV12-4 with TRBJ1-4, with D unresolved. The CDR3 spans 16 residues. V was cut by 5 bases and J by 3 bases, with 16 bases left in between. CDR3: CASSSSGSVANEKLFF. The CDR3 region has the DNA TGTGCCAGCAGTAGTTCTGGAAGTGTTGCTAATGAAAAACTGTTTTTT.

In this sample, this clonotype turned up a few times. The chain links TRBV20-1 to TRBJ2-3; a weak D match, TRBD1 (6 bases). The CDR3 contains 14 residues. The V and J ends lost 1 base and 4 bases respectively, with 12 bases between them. Per germline, CDR1 DFQATT and CDR2 SNEGSKA (reference sequence). CDR3 nucleotide sequence: TGCAGTGCTAGAGGTCCAGGGGCGGCAGATACGCAGTATTTT. Its translation is CSARGPGAADTQYF.

This clonotype appeared once. The rearrangement joins TRBV20-1 to TRBJ2-7, with TRBD2 as a possible D gene (5 bases). Germline lookup yields CDR1 DFQATT and CDR2 SNEGSKA (reference sequence). The CDR3 consists of 14 residues. The ends were cut back, 1 base at V and 1 base at J, with 11 bases in the middle. In nucleotides, the CDR3 is TGCAGTGCTAGAGCGGAGCGGAAATCCTACGAGCAGTACTTC. It encodes CSARAERKSYEQYF.

This clonotype came up a few times. The chain is built from TRBV4-2 and TRBJ2-3; either TRBD1 or TRBD2 may fit D (5 bases each). The CDR3 extends over 16 amino acids. V lost 1 base and J lost 4, with 15 bases in between. The V gene's germline CDR1 is LGHNA and CDR2 YNFKEQ. The CDR3 is CASSQGVLAGSDTQYF. The CDR3, as DNA: TGTGCCAGCAGCCAAGGGGTTCTAGCAGGGTCAGATACGCAGTATTTT.